A single sample gave rise to the 24 T cell receptor beta chains below, sequenced in a study of cytomegalovirus exposure and HLA in healthy donors. PCR primers comprised 60 Vbeta and 13 Jbeta primers. Generated by immunoSEQ multiplex PCR, the TCRdb table keeps only in-frame clones and is missing some. Of 70,000 to 95,000 clones detected, over 75% appear once; the ten largest clones hold 2% to 2.5%. Sequenced material: PBMCs. All receptors come from a man between 18 and 35 years old in good health and CMV-seronegative.

The J gene is TRBJ2-7, the V gene TRBV5-5; TRBD1 matches 7 bases. CDR3 length equals 15 residues. Germline CDR1 and CDR2: SGHKS and YYEKEE (reference sequence). After removal of 4 bases from V and 3 bases from J, the junction contained 10 bases not matched to a gene. Written as DNA, the CDR3 is TGTGCCAGCAGCACCTCGTTCGGGACAGTCTACGAGCAGTACTTC. Its translation: CASSTSFGTVYEQYF.

The chain is built from TRBV18 and TRBJ1-1; D remains unclear. Germline V gives CDR1 KGHSH, CDR2 LQKENI. The CDR3 spans 16 residues. V shed 6 bases and J shed 0 bases, with 17 bases lying between them. The CDR3, as DNA: TGTGCCAGCTCCCCGCCCGGGTCCAATATGAACACTGAAGCTTTCTTT. This sequence encodes CASSPPGSNMNTEAFF.

The rearrangement joins TRBV10-1 to TRBJ1-1, with a possible D match to TRBD1 (6 bases). The V and J ends lost 6 bases and 3 bases respectively, with 11 bases between them. This CDR3 spans 13 amino acids. Germline assignment: CDR1 WNHNN and CDR2 SYGVQD (reference sequence). CDR3 sequence (DNA): TGCGCCAGCAGGCCGGGACACGACACTGAAGCTTTCTTT. This sequence encodes CASRPGHDTEAFF.

This clone turned up a few times. V is TRBV5-4 and J is TRBJ1-4; D not resolved. The CDR3 loop spans 15 amino acids. Per the germline V gene, CDR1 is SGHNT and CDR2 is YYREEE (reference sequence). The germline V and J ends were trimmed by 6 bases and 7 bases, with 19 bases remaining between them. The CDR3 is CASTDFSRRGEKLFF. Written as DNA, the CDR3 is TGTGCCAGCACGGATTTCAGTAGAAGAGGTGAAAAACTGTTTTTT.

The chain uses TRBV4-1 and TRBJ1-1, with a tentative D call TRBD1 (6 bases). This CDR3 is 16 amino acids long. Deletions cut 4 bases from V and 0 bases from J, with 15 bases between. The germline CDR1 and CDR2 sequences are MGHRA and YSYEKL. The CDR3 loop reads CASSPSLQGLNTEAFF. The CDR3 nucleotides read TGCGCCAGCAGCCCGAGTTTACAGGGCCTGAACACTGAAGCTTTCTTT.

This chain joins TRBV5-6 and TRBJ1-2, with 9 bases fitting TRBD1. V lost 0 bases to trimming and J lost 4 bases; unmatched junction nucleotides: 7. Germline assignment: CDR1 SGHDT and CDR2 YYEEEE. This CDR3 has 16 residues. The CDR3 is CASSLDAGQGFYGYTF. Here the CDR3 DNA reads TGTGCCAGCAGCTTGGATGCGGGACAGGGCTTCTATGGCTACACCTTC.

This clone was seen just once. The CDR3 region is CASSFRTDDTEAFF. CDR3 nucleotides: TGCGCCAGCAGCTTCCGGACAGACGACACTGAAGCTTTCTTT. The chain is built from TRBV5-1 and TRBJ1-1, with D possibly matching TRBD1 (6 bases). From germline, CDR1 is SGHRS and CDR2 YFSETQ. V was trimmed by 2 bases and J by 3 bases, leaving 11 bases between them. CDR3 length: 14 residues.

J is TRBJ2-5 and V is TRBV6-1; D gene uncertain. The DNA end is a closer match to TRBJ2-7, so the J assignment may be wrong. Germline assignment: CDR1 MNHNS and CDR2 SASEGT. The CDR3 is made up of 13 amino acids. The CDR3 nucleotides read TGTGCCAGCAGTGAAGTCCCCCCATACGAGCAGTACTTC. Protein product: CASSEVPPYEQYF.

The J gene is TRBJ1-6, the V gene TRBV5-1; tentative D call: TRBD1 (5 bases). The CDR3 length is 15 residues. The germline CDR1 and CDR2 sequences are SGHRS and YFSETQ. Trimming shortened V by 3 bases and J by 7 bases, and 14 bases separated the two germline ends. CDR3 sequence (DNA): TGCGCCAGCAGCTCGGACACAGCCGGGAATTCACCCCTCCACTTT. This gives the protein CASSSDTAGNSPLHF.

The chain has TRBV28 and TRBJ1-5; tentatively, D is TRBD1 (5 bases). The CDR3 sequence is 13 residues long. Germline V CDR1 and CDR2: MDHEN, SYDVKM. The germline V and J ends were trimmed by 8 bases and 3 bases, with 11 bases remaining between them. This chain's CDR3 is CASAGRANQPQHF. CDR3 DNA sequence: TGTGCCAGCGCGGGACGTGCCAATCAGCCCCAGCATTTT.

This clone was seen a single time. This sequence joins TRBV5-1 and TRBJ2-1; D is unclear. The CDR3 sequence is 13 residues long. Germline loops: CDR1 SGHRS, CDR2 YFSETQ. V lost 5 bases, J lost 1 base, and 7 bases lay in between. The CDR3 nucleotides are TGCGCCAGCAGGGCTGATTCCTACAATGAGCAGTTCTTC. This sequence encodes CASRADSYNEQFF. The whole variable domain, filled in from reference TRBV5-1 and TRBJ2-1, reads KAGVTQTPRYLIKTRGQQVTLSCSPISGHRSVSWYQQTPGQGLQFLFEYFSETQRNKGNFPGRFSGRQFSNSRSEMNVSTLELGDSALYLCASRADSYNEQFFGPGTRLTVL.

This chain connects TRBV5-8 to TRBJ1-2; 7 positions match TRBD1. The ends lost 0 bases at V and 5 bases at J; junction bases unmatched: 4. CDR1 SGHTS and CDR2 YDEGEE come from the germline V gene. There are 14 residues in the CDR3. CDR3 amino acids: CASSLGQGPYGYTF. DNA for the CDR3: TGTGCCAGCAGCTTGGGACAGGGTCCGTATGGCTACACCTTC.

The chain couples TRBV10-1 to TRBJ1-1; D not resolved. V was pared by 3 bases and J by 8 bases, with 10 bases between. The germline V gene encodes CDR1 WNHNN and CDR2 SYGVQD (reference sequence). The CDR3 contains 12 residues. Here the CDR3 DNA reads TGCGCCAGCAGTGATCGGGGTACGGAAGCTTTCTTT. Translated, it gives CASSDRGTEAFF.

The CDR3 sequence is CSVEGQGAYEQYF. Here the CDR3 DNA reads TGCAGCGTTGAGGGACAGGGGGCTTACGAGCAGTACTTC. The chain links TRBV29-1 to TRBJ2-7; 12 bases are shared with TRBD1. Germline V gene data show CDR1 as SQVTM and CDR2 as ANQGSEA. Germline trimming cut 3 bases from V and 4 bases from J; bases unmatched to any gene: 1. The CDR3 is made up of 13 amino acids.

In DNA, the CDR3 is TGTGCCAGCAGGGGCCCGGGACATTCCGAAGCTTTCTTT. Protein: CASRGPGHSEAFF. The chain recombines TRBV6-5 with TRBJ1-1; tentative D call: TRBD1 (6 bases). The CDR3 has 13 amino acids. Between the trimmed V and J ends, which lost 6 bases and 8 bases, there was a span of 16 bases. The germline V gene encodes CDR1 MNHEY and CDR2 SVGAGI.

This clone was detected a few times. This rearrangement joins TRBV5-1 to TRBJ2-2; D is possibly TRBD2 (6 bases). The CDR3 has 13 amino acids. V shed 9 bases and J shed 0 bases, with 9 bases lying between them. The germline gives CDR1 SGHRS, CDR2 YFSETQ. CDR3 residues: CATGGANTGELFF. CDR3 coding DNA: TGCGCCACCGGAGGGGCGAACACCGGGGAGCTGTTTTTT.

The CDR3 DNA follows: TGTGCCAGCAGCTTAGTCGCGCGGGGGGGAGATACGCAGTATTTT. It codes for CASSLVARGGDTQYF. The V and J genes are TRBV7-2 and TRBJ2-3, with TRBD2 identical over 9 bases. Germline values: CDR1 SGHTA, CDR2 FQGNSA. V gave up 1 base and J gave up 5 bases; unmatched junction bases: 4. The CDR3 length is 15 residues.

This clone appeared a single time. The gene calls are TRBV5-6 and TRBJ2-2; D is perhaps TRBD2 (6 bases). CDR1 and CDR2 (germline): SGHDT, YYEEEE. The CDR3 length is 15 residues. V lost 6 bases to trimming and J lost 1 base, with 13 bases between them. The CDR3 nucleotides are TGTGCCAGCACACCATGGAGGGGGAACACCGGGGAGCTGTTTTTT. This translates into CASTPWRGNTGELFF.

This chain links TRBV9 with TRBJ2-3, with TRBD1 matching over 10 bases. This CDR3 spans 16 amino acids. CDR1 and CDR2 (germline): SGDLS, YYNGEE. J lost 1 base, V lost 5 bases, and 7 bases had no gene match. CDR3 DNA sequence: TGTGCCAGCAGGGCGGCCGGGACAGGGGGCACAGATACGCAGTATTTT. Translated, it gives CASRAAGTGGTDTQYF.

V gene TRBV11-2 combines with J gene TRBJ2-3; perhaps TRBD2 as D (7 bases). The CDR3 consists of 17 residues. Germline assignment: CDR1 SGHAT and CDR2 FQNNGV. V was shortened by 10 bases and J by 0 bases, with 23 bases between the two germline ends. The CDR3 sequence: CATSRGGGSYSTDTQYF. CDR3 bases: TGTGCCACCTCCAGGGGCGGGGGTTCCTATAGCACAGATACGCAGTATTTT. The complete variable domain, with remaining parts taken from reference TRBV11-2 and TRBJ2-3, reads EAGVAQSPRYKIIEKRQSVAFWCNPISGHATLYWYQQILGQGPKLLIQFQNNGVVDDSQLPKDRFSAERLKGVDSTLKIQPAKLEDSAVYLCATSRGGGSYSTDTQYFGPGTRLTVL.

The gene calls are TRBV9 and TRBJ1-2, with D possibly TRBD1 on 6 matching bases. The CDR3 sequence is 13 residues long. Germline CDR1 is SGDLS and CDR2 is YYNGEE. Trimming removed 0 bases at V and 10 bases at J, with 13 bases between. In DNA, the CDR3 is TGTGCCAGCAGCGTAGGTAGCCAGGGGACCTACACCTTC. Protein product: CASSVGSQGTYTF.

The chain recombines TRBV6-6 with TRBJ2-3, with 14 bases aligning to TRBD2. Germline assignment: CDR1 MNHNY and CDR2 SVGAGI (reference sequence). Trimming at V came to 5 bases and at J to 9 bases, leaving 1 base not matched to a gene. The CDR3 is 13 residues long. The CDR3 loop reads CASSRLAGGTQYF. The CDR3 DNA sequence: TGTGCCAGCAGTAGACTAGCGGGGGGGACGCAGTATTTT.

The V and J genes are TRBV27 and TRBJ2-7; TRBD1 matches at 7 bases. J lost 2 bases, V lost 6 bases, and 4 bases had no gene match. CDR1 MNHEY and CDR2 SMNVEV come from the germline V gene (reference sequence). The CDR3 contains 13 residues. DNA for the CDR3: TGTGCCAGCAGCCCGGGACAGACCTACGAGCAGTACTTC. Its protein is CASSPGQTYEQYF.

V usage is TRBV5-1 and J usage is TRBJ1-1, with D maybe TRBD1 (5 bases). CDR1 is SGHRS, CDR2 YFSETQ, per germline. V was cut by 0 bases and J by 4 bases, with 10 bases left in between. The CDR3 is made up of 14 amino acids. CDR3 sequence: CASSLGGGGTEAFF. The CDR3 DNA follows: TGCGCCAGCAGCTTGGGGGGGGGAGGCACTGAAGCTTTCTTT.